These 29 T cell receptor beta chains were sequenced from one sample in a study of blood T cells in healthy people across ages. Combining a sample-barcoded 5' primer with a J-beta primer mix, a second PCR ran for about 6 to 12 cycles. One entry per CDR3 protein results from TCRdb running MiXCR on the 5' RACE reads. The data contain about 1 million distinct CDR3 sequences, 45% of them singletons. The source material was blood. The receptors originated from an older woman in good health.

This rearrangement joins TRBV6-2 or TRBV6-3 to TRBJ2-7, with D possibly being TRBD2 (5 bases). This CDR3 has 12 residues. Germline lookup yields CDR1 MNHEY and CDR2 SVGEGT. V gave up 10 bases and J gave up 0 bases, with 10 bases separating them. CDR3 sequence (DNA): TGTGCCACCCGAGGGATCTCCTACGAGCAGTACTTC. Its translation is CATRGISYEQYF.

V usage is TRBV12-3 or TRBV12-4 and J usage is TRBJ2-7, with 8 bases aligning to TRBD2. The CDR3 spans 18 residues. V lost 5 bases, J lost 2 bases, and 17 bases stayed unmatched. The CDR3 region is CASSAGPFERGKTYEQYF. CDR3 DNA: TGTGCCAGCAGTGCCGGGCCTTTCGAGCGGGGGAAAACCTACGAGCAGTACTTC.

The DNA of the CDR3 is TGTGCCATCAGAGGATTGAACACTGAAGCTTTCTTT. Translating it yields CAIRGLNTEAFF. The chain combines TRBV10-3 with TRBJ1-1, with D uncertain. There are 12 residues in the CDR3. The germline V and J ends were trimmed by 6 bases and 0 bases, with 5 bases remaining between them. Germline V gene data show CDR1 as ENHRY and CDR2 as SYGVKD.

A remark on this clonotype: The junction does not match germline at one end; this may be a read error. V usage is TRBV12-3 or TRBV12-4 and J usage is TRBJ1-3, with D unclear. The CDR3 covers 14 residues. CDR3 sequence reads: CVSNPSDSGNTIYF. As DNA, the CDR3 is TGTGTCAGCAACCCCTCGGACTCTGGAAACACCATATATTTT.

Written as DNA, the CDR3 is TGTGCCATCAGTCACGGGACAGGGGAGGACGAGCAGTACTTC. It is translated as CAISHGTGEDEQYF. The chain links TRBV10-3 to TRBJ2-7; 10 positions match TRBD1. Germline loops: CDR1 ENHRY, CDR2 SYGVKD. This CDR3 is built from 14 residues. The V and J ends lost 5 bases and 5 bases, in that order; junction bases with no gene match: 6.

In its sample, this clonotype was seen a few times. The V call is TRBV5-1, the J call TRBJ2-6, with D perhaps TRBD2 (6 bases). Per the germline V gene, CDR1 is SGHRS and CDR2 is YFSETQ. The CDR3 covers 16 residues. The ends were cut back, 4 bases at V and 0 bases at J, with 11 bases in the middle. The CDR3 DNA is TGCGCCAGCAGCCCCGCGCGGGGCTCTGGGGCCAACGTCCTGACTTTC. Protein product: CASSPARGSGANVLTF.

The chain uses TRBV5-1 and TRBJ2-5, with 8 bases fitting TRBD1. This CDR3 comprises 16 residues. Germline loops: CDR1 SGHRS, CDR2 YFSETQ. V was clipped by 2 bases and J by 5 bases; unmatched bases: 11. CDR3 residues: CASSFSETGDGETQYF. CDR3 DNA sequence: TGCGCCAGCAGCTTTAGTGAGACAGGGGATGGCGAGACCCAGTACTTC.

This chain connects TRBV10-3 to TRBJ2-2; 7 nucleotides line up with TRBD1. The germline V gene encodes CDR1 ENHRY and CDR2 SYGVKD. This CDR3 spans 13 amino acids. Trimming cost V 3 bases and J 5 bases; bases outside gene matches: 0. CDR3 loop: CAISEQGTGELFF. The CDR3 nucleotides read TGTGCCATCAGTGAACAGGGGACCGGGGAGCTGTTTTTT.

This chain links TRBV20-1 with TRBJ2-5; 12 bases match TRBD1. There are 17 residues in the CDR3. J was trimmed by 0 bases and V by 4 bases; bases with no gene match: 9. Germline V CDR1 and CDR2: DFQATT, SNEGSKA (reference sequence). CDR3 nucleotides: TGCAGTGCTATCCGGGACAGGGGGCATATGTACCAAGAGACCCAGTACTTC. It codes for CSAIRDRGHMYQETQYF.

The CDR3 spells CASSQERASGKYEQYF. CDR3 DNA sequence: TGTGCCAGCAGCCAAGAGAGGGCGTCAGGGAAATACGAGCAGTACTTC. The chain couples TRBV4-2 to TRBJ2-7; the D gene could be TRBD1 or TRBD2 (5 bases each). This CDR3 region has 16 residues. CDR1 and CDR2 (germline): LGHNA, YNFKEQ. Deletions cut 0 bases from V and 4 bases from J, with 16 bases between.

This clonotype was detected once. This chain uses TRBV7-8 with TRBJ1-1; D perhaps matches TRBD1 (6 bases). The germline gives CDR1 SGHVS, CDR2 FQNEAQ. This CDR3 region has 17 residues. The germline V and J ends were trimmed by 3 bases and 1 base, with 18 bases remaining between them. The CDR3, as DNA: TGTGCCAGCAGCTTTAGTGGGACACTTTCGCGGAACACTGAAGCTTTCTTT. This translates into CASSFSGTLSRNTEAFF.

The chain employs TRBV3-1 and TRBJ2-5; the match to TRBD2 covers 14 bases. This CDR3 contains 17 residues. The V gene's germline CDR1 is LGHDT and CDR2 YNNKEL (reference sequence). After removal of 3 bases from V and 5 bases from J, the junction contained 8 bases not matched to a gene. For the CDR3, the DNA is TGTGCCAGCAGCCACGTCGGACTAGCGGGAGGTCGGGAGACCCAGTACTTC. Protein product: CASSHVGLAGGRETQYF.

Points on this clonotype: The germline gene is not matched at one end of the junction; a read error may be the cause. The V and J genes are TRBV29-1 and TRBJ2-1; tentatively, D is TRBD1 (6 bases). The CDR3 has 14 amino acids. CDR1 SQVTM and CDR2 ANQGSEA come from the germline V gene. CDR3 region: CSAEGGQTPNEQFF. CDR3 bases: TGCAGCGCTGAAGGTGGACAGACCCCCAATGAGCAGTTCTTC.

The chain uses TRBV5-1 and TRBJ2-7; the match to TRBD1 covers 9 bases. The CDR3 loop spans 15 amino acids. CDR1 is SGHRS and CDR2 is YFSETQ in the germline V gene. V lost 0 bases to trimming and J lost 4 bases; unmatched junction nucleotides: 5. This chain's CDR3 is CASSLVGTGLYEQYF. The CDR3, as DNA: TGCGCCAGCAGCTTGGTTGGGACAGGGCTATACGAGCAGTACTTC.

In this sample, this clonotype turned up a few times. V gene TRBV9 combines with J gene TRBJ2-5, with 7 positions matching TRBD2. The germline gives CDR1 SGDLS, CDR2 YYNGEE. The CDR3 contains 15 residues. The trim removed 5 bases at V and 2 bases at J, leaving 9 bases unmatched. CDR3 region: CASSRRGAGQETQYF. For the CDR3, the DNA is TGTGCCAGCAGTCGTAGAGGAGCGGGACAAGAGACCCAGTACTTC. Full variable domain (outside the CDR3, taken from reference TRBV9 and TRBJ2-5): DSGVTQTPKHLITATGQRVTLRCSPRSGDLSVYWYQQSLDQGLQFLIQYYNGEERAKGNILERFSAQQFPDLHSELNLSSLELGDSALYFCASSRRGAGQETQYFGPGTRLLVL.

This chain uses TRBV20-1 with TRBJ2-1; tentatively, D is TRBD2 (6 bases). This CDR3 is built from 19 residues. The germline gives CDR1 DFQATT, CDR2 SNEGSKA (reference sequence). With 1 base removed from V and 6 bases from J, the gap between germline ends came to 28 bases. CDR3 residues: CSARGPSGRPTYRFNEQFF. Written as DNA, the CDR3 is TGCAGTGCTAGAGGGCCCTCCGGGAGACCAACCTACCGTTTCAATGAGCAGTTCTTC.

The rearrangement joins TRBV6-2 or TRBV6-3 to TRBJ2-5; 7 bases are a match to TRBD1. With 0 bases clipped from V and 0 bases from J, the junction kept 4 bases outside the gene matches. This CDR3 region has 16 residues. Germline CDR1 MNHEY, CDR2 SVGEGT. CDR3 loop: CASSYSPDRYQETQYF. The CDR3 bases are TGTGCCAGCAGTTACTCGCCGGACAGGTACCAAGAGACCCAGTACTTC.

The V and J genes are TRBV12-5 and TRBJ2-4; maybe TRBD1 (5 bases). Germline V gene lookup returns CDR1 LGHNT and CDR2 FRNRAP. V gave up 5 bases and J gave up 2 bases, with 22 bases separating them. This CDR3 is built from 18 residues. CDR3 DNA sequence: TGTGCTAGTGGTACCGACAGCCAAGGGTTGGTAACCAAAAACATTCAGTACTTC. This sequence encodes CASGTDSQGLVTKNIQYF. Full variable domain (remainder filled in from reference TRBV12-5 and TRBJ2-4): DARVTQTPRHKVTEMGQEVTMRCQPILGHNTVFWYRQTMMQGLELLAYFRNRAPLDDSGMPKDRFSAEMPDATLATLKIQPSEPRDSAVYFCASGTDSQGLVTKNIQYFGAGTRLSVL.

This rearrangement joins TRBV20-1 to TRBJ2-4; 7 nucleotides agree with TRBD2. The end of the DNA fits TRBJ2-7 better, so the J call may be wrong. Germline assignment: CDR1 DFQATT and CDR2 SNEGSKA (reference sequence). This CDR3 region has 16 residues. CDR3 sequence (DNA): TGCAGTGCTAGGCGACCCGGGACTACGACTCTCTACGAGCAGTACTTC. Its translation is CSARRPGTTTLYEQYF.

This clonotype turned up a few times. The J gene is TRBJ2-7, the V gene TRBV5-1; 9 bases are a match to TRBD1. The V gene's germline CDR1 is SGHRS and CDR2 YFSETQ. CDR3 length: 17 amino acids. J was trimmed by 1 base and V by 7 bases; bases with no gene match: 15. This chain's CDR3 is CASGFTGGVRGSYEQYF. The CDR3 DNA is TGCGCCAGCGGATTCACAGGGGGCGTCCGGGGGTCCTACGAGCAGTACTTC. The full variable domain, completed using reference TRBV5-1 and TRBJ2-7, is KAGVTQTPRYLIKTRGQQVTLSCSPISGHRSVSWYQQTPGQGLQFLFEYFSETQRNKGNFPGRFSGRQFSNSRSEMNVSTLELGDSALYLCASGFTGGVRGSYEQYFGPGTRLTVT.

Only a few counts were recorded for this clonotype. V and J are TRBV29-1 and TRBJ1-2; TRBD1 matches 7 bases. Germline V CDR1 and CDR2: SQVTM, ANQGSEA. The CDR3 spans 16 residues. Trimming took 3 bases from V and 4 from J; bases not matched to a gene: 14. The CDR3: CSVEVRRGQRAYGYTF. As DNA, the CDR3 is TGCAGCGTTGAGGTTAGAAGGGGGCAACGGGCCTATGGCTACACCTTC. The full variable domain, rest sourced from reference TRBV29-1 and TRBJ1-2, is SAVISQKPSRDICQRGTSLTIQCQVDSQVTMMFWYRQQPGQSLTLIATANQGSEATYESGFVIDKFPISRPNLTFSTLTVSNMSPEDSSIYLCSVEVRRGQRAYGYTFGSGTRLTVV.

CDR3 residues: CASREGASGIYEQYF. In DNA form, the CDR3 reads TGCGCCAGCCGGGAAGGGGCCAGCGGGATCTACGAGCAGTACTTC. The chain links TRBV5-1 to TRBJ2-7; TRBD2 matches at 7 bases. The V gene's germline CDR1 is SGHRS and CDR2 YFSETQ. CDR3 size: 15 residues. V lost 7 bases and J lost 3; bases outside the gene matches: 13.

This clonotype turned up a few times. V is TRBV2 and J is TRBJ2-7, with 13 bases fitting TRBD2. The CDR3 is 16 residues long. Germline CDR1 SNHLY, CDR2 FYNNEI. The ends lost 8 bases at V and 1 base at J; junction bases unmatched: 8. The CDR3 protein is CASEGKGLAGSYEQYF. DNA of the CDR3: TGTGCCAGCGAGGGGAAGGGACTAGCGGGATCCTACGAGCAGTACTTC.

This clonotype has just one count. J is TRBJ2-1 and V is TRBV20-1; the match to TRBD2 covers 7 bases. CDR1 is DFQATT, CDR2 SNEGSKA, per germline (reference sequence). The CDR3 sequence is 18 residues long. Trimming at V came to 1 base and at J to 1 base, leaving 13 bases not matched to a gene. The CDR3 sequence is CSARVPFREGGSYNEQFF. CDR3 DNA sequence: TGCAGTGCTAGAGTCCCTTTCAGGGAGGGCGGGTCCTACAATGAGCAGTTCTTC.

In this sample, this clonotype turned up a few times. The CDR3 loop is CASSQDRNGYTF. Written as DNA, the CDR3 is TGTGCCAGCAGCCAAGACAGGAATGGCTACACCTTC. The chain links TRBV3-1 to TRBJ1-2; no clear D gene. Germline loops: CDR1 LGHDT, CDR2 YNNKEL (reference sequence). The CDR3 totals 12 residues. Trimming took 0 bases from V and 6 from J, leaving 5 bases between them.

The chain carries TRBV2 and TRBJ2-1, with a weak D call TRBD2 (6 bases). The CDR3 runs to 13 residues. V lost 8 bases to trimming and J lost 4 bases, with 12 bases between them. Germline V gene sequence: CDR1 SNHLY, CDR2 FYNNEI. CDR3 sequence: CASLASEYNEQFF. The CDR3 nucleotides are TGTGCCAGCTTGGCTAGCGAATACAATGAGCAGTTCTTC.

V and J are TRBV20-1 and TRBJ2-3; TRBD2 agrees at 7 bases. There are 14 residues in the CDR3. Germline CDR1 is DFQATT and CDR2 is SNEGSKA (reference sequence). V dropped 1 base and J dropped 8; count of bases not matched to a gene: 9. For the CDR3, the DNA is TGCAGTGCTAGAGTAGCGGTCGGCGGGGGTACGCAGTATTTT. This sequence encodes CSARVAVGGGTQYF.

The chain uses TRBV20-1 and TRBJ2-5; 11 bases agree with TRBD2. The CDR3 is 13 amino acids. V lost 2 bases to trimming and J lost 11 bases; unmatched junction nucleotides: 7. Germline CDR1 reads DFQATT; CDR2 reads SNEGSKA (reference sequence). Here the CDR3 reads CSARIGLAGEQYF. CDR3 DNA sequence: TGCAGTGCTAGAATTGGACTAGCGGGTGAGCAGTACTTC.

This clonotype was observed a handful of times. This chain joins TRBV20-1 and TRBJ2-5, with a weak D call TRBD1 (6 bases). Per the germline V gene, CDR1 is DFQATT and CDR2 is SNEGSKA (reference sequence). V shed 6 bases and J shed 1 base, with 15 bases lying between them. The CDR3 totals 14 residues. CDR3 in DNA: TGCAGTGCCAGCCTGACAGGAATCCAAGAGACCCAGTACTTC. Its protein is CSASLTGIQETQYF.